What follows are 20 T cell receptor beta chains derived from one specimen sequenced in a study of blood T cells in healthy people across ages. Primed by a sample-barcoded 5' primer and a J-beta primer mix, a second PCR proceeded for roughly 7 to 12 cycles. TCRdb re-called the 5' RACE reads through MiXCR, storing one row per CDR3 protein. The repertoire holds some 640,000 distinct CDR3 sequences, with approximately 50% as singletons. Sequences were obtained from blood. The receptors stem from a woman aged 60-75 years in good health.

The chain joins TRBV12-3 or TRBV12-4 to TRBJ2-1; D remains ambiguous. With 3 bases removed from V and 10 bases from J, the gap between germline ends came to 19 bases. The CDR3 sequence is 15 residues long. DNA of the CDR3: TGTGCCAGCAGTTTTGGGGTGTCGAAAACGTCCGAGCAGTTCTTC. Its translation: CASSFGVSKTSEQFF.

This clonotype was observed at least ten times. In DNA, the CDR3 is TGCAGTGCTAGCACGACAGGCTACTACAATGAGCAGTACTTC. Residues: CSASTTGYYNEQYF. This chain uses TRBV20-1 with TRBJ2-5; D is perhaps TRBD1 (6 bases). CDR1 is DFQATT, CDR2 SNEGSKA, per germline (reference sequence). This CDR3 comprises 14 residues. Trimming left V 3 bases short and J 11 bases short, with 22 bases between.

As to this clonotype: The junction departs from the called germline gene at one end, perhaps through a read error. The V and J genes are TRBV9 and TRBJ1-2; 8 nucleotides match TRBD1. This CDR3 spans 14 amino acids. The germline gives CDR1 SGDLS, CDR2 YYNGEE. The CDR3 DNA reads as TGTGCCAGCAGCGTAGATAACAGGGGGAATGGTTACACCTTC. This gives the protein CASSVDNRGNGYTF.

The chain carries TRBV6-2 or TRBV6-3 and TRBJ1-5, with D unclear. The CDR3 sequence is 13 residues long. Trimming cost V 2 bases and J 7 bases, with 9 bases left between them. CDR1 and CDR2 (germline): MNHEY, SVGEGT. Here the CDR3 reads CASSYQPRQPQHF. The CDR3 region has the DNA TGTGCCAGCAGTTACCAGCCTCGGCAGCCCCAGCATTTT.

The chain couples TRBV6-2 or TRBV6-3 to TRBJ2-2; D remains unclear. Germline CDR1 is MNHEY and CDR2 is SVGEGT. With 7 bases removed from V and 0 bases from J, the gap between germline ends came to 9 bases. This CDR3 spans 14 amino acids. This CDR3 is CASTVIPNTGELFF. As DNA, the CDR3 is TGTGCCAGCACGGTGATACCGAACACCGGGGAGCTGTTTTTT.

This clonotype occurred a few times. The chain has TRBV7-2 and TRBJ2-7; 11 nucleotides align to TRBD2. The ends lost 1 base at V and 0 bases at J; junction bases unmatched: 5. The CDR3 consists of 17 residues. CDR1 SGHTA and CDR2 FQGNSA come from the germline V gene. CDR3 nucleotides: TGTGCCAGCAGCTTAGTGGCCGGGACTAGCGGCTCCTACGAGCAGTACTTC. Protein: CASSLVAGTSGSYEQYF.

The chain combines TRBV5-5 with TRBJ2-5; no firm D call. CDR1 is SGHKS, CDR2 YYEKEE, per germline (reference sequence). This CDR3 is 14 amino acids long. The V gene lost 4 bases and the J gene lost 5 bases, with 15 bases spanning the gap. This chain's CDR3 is CASSPKGSGETQYF. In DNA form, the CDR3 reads TGTGCCAGCAGCCCGAAGGGCAGTGGGGAGACCCAGTACTTC.

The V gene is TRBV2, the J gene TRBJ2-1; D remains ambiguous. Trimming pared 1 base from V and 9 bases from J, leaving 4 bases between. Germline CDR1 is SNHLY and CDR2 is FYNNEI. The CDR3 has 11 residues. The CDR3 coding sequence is TGTGCCAGCAGTGAAGAGGGTGAGCAGTTCTTC. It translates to CASSEEGEQFF.

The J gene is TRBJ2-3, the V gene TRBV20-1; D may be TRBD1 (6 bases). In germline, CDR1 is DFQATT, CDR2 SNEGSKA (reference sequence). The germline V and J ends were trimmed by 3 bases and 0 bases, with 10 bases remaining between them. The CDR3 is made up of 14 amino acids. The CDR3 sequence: CSARPRGSTDTQYF. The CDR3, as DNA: TGCAGTGCTAGGCCCAGGGGCAGCACAGATACGCAGTATTTT.

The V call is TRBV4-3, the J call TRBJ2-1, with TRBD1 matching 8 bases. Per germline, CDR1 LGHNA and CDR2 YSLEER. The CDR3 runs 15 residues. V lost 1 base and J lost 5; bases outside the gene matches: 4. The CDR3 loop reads CASSQGTGFHNEQFF. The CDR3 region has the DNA TGCGCCAGCAGCCAAGGGACAGGGTTCCACAATGAGCAGTTCTTC.

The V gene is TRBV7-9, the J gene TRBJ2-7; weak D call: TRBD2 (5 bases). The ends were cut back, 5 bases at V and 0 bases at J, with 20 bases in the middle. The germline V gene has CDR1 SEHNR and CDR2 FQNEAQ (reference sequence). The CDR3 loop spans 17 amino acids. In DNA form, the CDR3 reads TGTGCCAGCAGCCGACGTCCTGGACTTAATAGCTCCTACGAGCAGTACTTC. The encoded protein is CASSRRPGLNSSYEQYF.

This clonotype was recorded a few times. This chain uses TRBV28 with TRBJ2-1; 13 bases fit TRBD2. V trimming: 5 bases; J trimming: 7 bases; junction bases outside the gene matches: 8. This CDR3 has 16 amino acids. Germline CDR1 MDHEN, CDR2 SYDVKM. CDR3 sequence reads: CASSPKLAGGGNEQFF. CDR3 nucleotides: TGTGCCAGCAGTCCGAAACTAGCGGGAGGGGGAAATGAGCAGTTCTTC.

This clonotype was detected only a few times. The chain's CDR3 is CASSSVDRATNIQYF. The CDR3 nucleotides read TGTGCCAGCAGCTCCGTCGACAGGGCGACGAACATTCAGTACTTC. The rearrangement links TRBV7-2 to TRBJ2-4; the match to TRBD1 covers 7 bases. This CDR3 has 15 residues. Germline lookup yields CDR1 SGHTA and CDR2 FQGNSA. The J segment lost 7 bases and the V segment lost 4 bases, leaving 10 bases of the junction unmatched.

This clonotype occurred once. In DNA, the CDR3 is TGCGCCAGCAGCCAAGATTTCCGCTACGAGCAGTACTTC. Amino acid sequence: CASSQDFRYEQYF. The V gene is TRBV4-1, the J gene TRBJ2-4; D ambiguous. The DNA end is a closer match to TRBJ2-7, so the J assignment may be wrong. Per germline, CDR1 MGHRA and CDR2 YSYEKL. The CDR3 length is 13 residues.

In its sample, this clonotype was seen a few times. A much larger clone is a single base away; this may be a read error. The CDR3: CSGGLDNEQFF. The CDR3 DNA reads as TGCAGCGGCGGACTAGACAATGAGCAGTTCTTC. V is TRBV29-1 and J is TRBJ2-1; 7 bases fit TRBD2. The V gene end was trimmed by 7 bases and the J gene end by 5 bases; junction bases not matched to a gene: 2. Germline CDR1 SQVTM, CDR2 ANQGSEA. This CDR3 region has 11 residues.

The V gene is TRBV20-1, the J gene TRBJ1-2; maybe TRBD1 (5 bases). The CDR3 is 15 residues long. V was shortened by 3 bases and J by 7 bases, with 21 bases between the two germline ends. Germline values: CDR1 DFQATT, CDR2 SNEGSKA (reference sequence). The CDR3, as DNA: TGCAGTGCTAGTGGTGCACGGGGGGGGGTTAGTGGCTACACCTTC. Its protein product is CSASGARGGVSGYTF.

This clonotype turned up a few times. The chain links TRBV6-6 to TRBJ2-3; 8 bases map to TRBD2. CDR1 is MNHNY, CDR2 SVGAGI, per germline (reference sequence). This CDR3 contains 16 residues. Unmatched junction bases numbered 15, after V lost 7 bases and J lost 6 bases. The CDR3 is CASKSAGREASDTQYF. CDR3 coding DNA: TGTGCCAGCAAATCGGCTGGGCGGGAGGCCTCGGATACGCAGTATTTT.

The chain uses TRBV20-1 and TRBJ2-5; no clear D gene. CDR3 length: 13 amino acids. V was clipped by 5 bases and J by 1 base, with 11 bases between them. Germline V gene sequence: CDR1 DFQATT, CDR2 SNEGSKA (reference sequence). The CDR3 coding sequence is TGCAGTGCTGCCAGACTCCTCCAAGAGACCCAGTACTTC. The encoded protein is CSAARLLQETQYF.

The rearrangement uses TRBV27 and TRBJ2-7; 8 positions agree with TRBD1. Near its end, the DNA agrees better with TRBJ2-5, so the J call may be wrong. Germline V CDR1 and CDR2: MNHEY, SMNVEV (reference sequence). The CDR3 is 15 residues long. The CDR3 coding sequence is TGTGCCAGCAGTTTAAGTTGGGACAGGAAAGAGACCCAGTACTTC. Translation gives CASSLSWDRKETQYF.

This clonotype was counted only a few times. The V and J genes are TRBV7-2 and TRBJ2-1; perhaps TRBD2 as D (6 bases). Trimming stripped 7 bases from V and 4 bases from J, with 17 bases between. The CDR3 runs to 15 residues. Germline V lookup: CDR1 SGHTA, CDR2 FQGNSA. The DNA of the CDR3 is TGTGCCAGCACCCCCGGAGGGATCAAGTACAATGAGCAGTTCTTC. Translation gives CASTPGGIKYNEQFF.